This passage covers 19 T cell receptor beta chains from one sample sequenced in a study of blood T cell repertoires in COVID-19 (dated by TCRdb to 2018 to 2020). The library relied on the immunoSEQ multiplex PCR assay. Entries here come from immuneACCESS through TCRdb and include only in-frame sequences with V and J called. Some clones fail to appear in such tables; in the studies checked, an unresolved V gene covers under half of the shortfall, and the cause of the remainder is unknown. In all, the sample holds tens of thousands of clones, and 65% to 90% of those were seen once. The ten largest make up 16% of the sample. The specimen was peripheral blood. The receptors were gathered from a woman of 80 years or more with active or convalescent COVID-19.

This chain connects TRBV7-8 to TRBJ1-1; no definite D call. Trimming pared 5 bases from V and 0 bases from J, leaving 7 bases between. CDR1 is SGHVS, CDR2 FQNEAQ, per germline. The CDR3 runs to 13 residues. Here the CDR3 reads CASSPRVNTEAFF. Here the CDR3 DNA reads TGTGCCAGCAGCCCACGGGTGAACACTGAAGCTTTCTTT.

This clone was counted between two and nine times. The chain uses TRBV6-4 and TRBJ1-6, with a weak D call TRBD1 (5 bases). CDR3 size: 15 residues. Germline CDR1 is MRHNA and CDR2 is SNTAGT. The V end was cut by 5 bases, the J end by 5 bases, with 13 bases between. The DNA for the CDR3 is TGTGCCAGCAGTTCCAGGGAGGATAATAATTCACCCCTCCACTTT. This translates into CASSSREDNNSPLHF.

In this sample, this clone turned up a few times. The V gene is TRBV5-4, the J gene TRBJ2-1; TRBD2 aligns across 10 bases. CDR3 length: 14 amino acids. CDR1 is SGHNT and CDR2 is YYREEE in the germline V gene (reference sequence). The V and J ends lost 5 bases and 4 bases, in that order; junction bases with no gene match: 3. In DNA, the CDR3 is TGTGCCAGCAGGCTAGCGGGAGCGTACAATGAGCAGTTCTTC. Amino acid sequence: CASRLAGAYNEQFF. Supplemented by reference TRBV5-4 and TRBJ2-1, the full variable domain reads ETGVTQSPTHLIKTRGQQVTLRCSSQSGHNTVSWYQQALGQGPQFIFQYYREEENGRGNFPPRFSGLQFPNYSSELNVNALELDDSALYLCASRLAGAYNEQFFGPGTRLTVL.

The DNA for the CDR3 is TGTGCCAGCAGCCCACACCCAGGGGGCGGAAATCAGCCCCAGCATTTT. This sequence encodes CASSPHPGGGNQPQHF. V is TRBV14 and J is TRBJ1-5; 8 nucleotides align to TRBD1. The V segment lost 4 bases and the J segment 4 bases; nucleotides outside the gene matches: 9. The CDR3 is 16 residues long. Germline V lookup: CDR1 SGHDN, CDR2 FVKESK.

The chain couples TRBV10-3 to TRBJ2-7; 7 positions match TRBD1. Germline V gene lookup returns CDR1 ENHRY and CDR2 SYGVKD. The CDR3 covers 14 residues. V trimming: 5 bases; J trimming: 2 bases; junction bases outside the gene matches: 6. The CDR3 protein is CAISSGTVTYEQYF. Written as DNA, the CDR3 is TGTGCCATCAGTTCCGGGACAGTAACCTACGAGCAGTACTTC.

The chain joins TRBV4-1 to TRBJ1-5, with 7 positions matching TRBD1. CDR1 MGHRA and CDR2 YSYEKL come from the germline V gene. The CDR3 sequence is 16 residues long. J lost 3 bases, V lost 1 base, and 6 bases had no gene match. CDR3 residues: CASSQVVDRLNQPQHF. In DNA, the CDR3 is TGCGCCAGCAGCCAAGTAGTGGACAGGCTCAATCAGCCCCAGCATTTT.

V and J are TRBV28 and TRBJ1-2, with 10 bases identical to TRBD1. CDR1 MDHEN and CDR2 SYDVKM come from the germline V gene. This CDR3 has 17 residues. The V gene end was trimmed by 4 bases and the J gene end by 5 bases; junction bases not matched to a gene: 13. The CDR3 is CASSSGPPGQGLYGYTF. Here the CDR3 DNA reads TGTGCCAGCAGTTCGGGACCGCCGGGACAGGGGTTGTATGGCTACACCTTC.

The rearrangement uses TRBV7-2 and TRBJ1-2; D may be TRBD1 (5 bases). Trimming stripped 2 bases from V and 4 bases from J, with 17 bases between. Germline values: CDR1 SGHTA, CDR2 FQGNSA. The CDR3 totals 16 residues. CDR3 protein: CASSLFSRGEGYGYTF. The CDR3 nucleotides read TGTGCCAGCAGCTTATTCAGCCGGGGGGAAGGCTATGGCTACACCTTC.

The rearrangement links TRBV27 to TRBJ2-1; tentative D call: TRBD2 (6 bases). Germline V gives CDR1 MNHEY, CDR2 SMNVEV (reference sequence). V was clipped by 0 bases and J by 7 bases, with 19 bases between them. This CDR3 contains 17 residues. The CDR3 coding sequence is TGTGCCAGCAGTTTATCGGGTAGCGGTCATAAATGGAATGAGCAGTTCTTC. Translating it yields CASSLSGSGHKWNEQFF.

In its sample, this clone was seen a few times. The rearrangement uses TRBV12-3 or TRBV12-4 and TRBJ1-2; tentatively, D is TRBD1 (6 bases). The V end was cut by 6 bases, the J end by 4 bases, with 12 bases between. This CDR3 has 13 residues. The CDR3 region has the DNA TGTGCCAGCAGAAAAAGGACAGCCTATGGCTACACCTTC. Translation: CASRKRTAYGYTF.

The chain is built from TRBV12-3 or TRBV12-4 and TRBJ2-5; 13 bases fit TRBD2. V lost 8 bases, J lost 13 bases, and 4 bases stayed unmatched. CDR3 size: 11 residues. The CDR3 region is CASRLAGGTYF. Here the CDR3 DNA reads TGTGCCAGCCGACTAGCGGGAGGCACGTACTTC.

The chain is built from TRBV6-2 or TRBV6-3 and TRBJ2-2; TRBD2 matches at 10 bases. CDR1 and CDR2 (germline): MNHEY, SVGEGT. The CDR3 contains 16 residues. The V and J ends lost 2 bases and 4 bases, in that order; junction bases with no gene match: 4. As DNA, the CDR3 is TGTGCCAGCAGTTACGGGCTAGCGGGAGCCACCGGGGAGCTGTTTTTT. Encoded protein: CASSYGLAGATGELFF.

This clone was observed a few times. The CDR3 DNA follows: TGCGCCAGCAGCTTGGAGATAGCGGGAGGTACAGATACGCAGTATTTT. Its protein product is CASSLEIAGGTDTQYF. J is TRBJ2-3 and V is TRBV5-1; TRBD2 matches at 10 bases. V dropped 0 bases and J dropped 3; count of bases not matched to a gene: 4. The length of the CDR3 is 16 residues. Germline loops: CDR1 SGHRS, CDR2 YFSETQ.

V is TRBV19 and J is TRBJ1-1; 10 bases are a match to TRBD1. V was clipped by 7 bases and J by 2 bases; unmatched bases: 4. From germline, CDR1 is LNHDA and CDR2 SQIVND (reference sequence). This CDR3 has 14 amino acids. CDR3 amino acids: CASTGTGANTEAFF. The CDR3 DNA is TGTGCCAGTACCGGGACAGGGGCTAACACTGAAGCTTTCTTT.

The chain has TRBV29-1 and TRBJ2-6, with D tentatively TRBD2 (6 bases). The CDR3 spans 15 residues. V lost 4 bases and J lost 2, with 12 bases in between. Germline CDR1 and CDR2: SQVTM and ANQGSEA. In DNA, the CDR3 is TGCAGCGTTGGCCCGGGGGAGGCTGGGGCCAACGTCCTGACTTTC. This codes for CSVGPGEAGANVLTF.

This clone was seen a single time. This chain uses TRBV7-8 with TRBJ2-7; 8 bases match TRBD1. The CDR3 runs 16 residues. The V gene end was trimmed by 3 bases and the J gene end by 3 bases; junction bases not matched to a gene: 10. CDR1 and CDR2 from the germline V gene are SGHVS and FQNEAQ. The CDR3 nucleotides read TGTGCCAGCAGCTTCAATACCGGGACAGGATTCTACGAGCAGTACTTC. The encoded protein is CASSFNTGTGFYEQYF.

This clone has ten or more counts. The CDR3 spells CASNDRASETQYF. The CDR3 nucleotides are TGTGCCAGCAACGACAGGGCTTCCGAGACCCAGTACTTC. The chain uses TRBV7-2 and TRBJ2-5; 7 bases map to TRBD1. Germline CDR1 and CDR2: SGHTA and FQGNSA. This CDR3 region has 13 residues. V dropped 7 bases and J dropped 5; count of bases not matched to a gene: 7.

This clone has just a few counts. The chain employs TRBV10-3 and TRBJ2-7; TRBD1 is a possible D gene (5 bases). The CDR3 covers 14 residues. Trimming pared 3 bases from V and 0 bases from J, leaving 9 bases between. Germline V gene lookup returns CDR1 ENHRY and CDR2 SYGVKD. CDR3 sequence (DNA): TGTGCCATCAGTGACGACAGATTCTCCTACGAGCAGTACTTC. It encodes CAISDDRFSYEQYF.

The J gene is TRBJ2-5, the V gene TRBV29-1; a possible D gene is TRBD2 (6 bases). Germline-derived CDR1 and CDR2 are SQVTM and ANQGSEA. This CDR3 has 16 amino acids. Trimming stripped 4 bases from V and 2 bases from J, with 20 bases between. The CDR3 region is CSVARGTPLGQETQYF. The CDR3 coding sequence is TGCAGCGTTGCTCGCGGGACCCCTTTAGGGCAAGAGACCCAGTACTTC.